These 23 T cell receptor beta chains came from one sample sequenced in a study of technical replicates of blood from a handful of donors. Profiling relied on immunoSEQ multiplex PCR, and the TCRdb table lists in-frame clones only, not all of them. The sample contains some 70,000 clones, about 97% of which appear only once. Sequenced: T cells isolated from PBMCs. Receptors were obtained from a human donor in good health.

The V and J genes are TRBV14 and TRBJ2-5; tentative D call: TRBD2 (6 bases). The germline CDR1 and CDR2 sequences are SGHDN and FVKESK. The CDR3 loop spans 17 amino acids. The V and J ends lost 0 bases and 3 bases respectively, with 17 bases between them. CDR3 sequence: CASSQEFLSRGKETQYF. CDR3 in DNA: TGTGCCAGCAGCCAAGAATTCCTGTCGCGCGGGAAAGAGACCCAGTACTTC.

The V and J genes are TRBV29-1 and TRBJ1-1; possible D gene TRBD1, 5 bases. The ends were cut back, 0 bases at V and 8 bases at J, with 13 bases in the middle. Germline CDR1 and CDR2: SQVTM and ANQGSEA. The CDR3 loop spans 13 amino acids. CDR3 protein: CSVEDGRVGEAFF. In DNA form, the CDR3 reads TGCAGCGTTGAAGATGGCAGGGTAGGAGAAGCTTTCTTT. Full variable domain (rest looked up from reference TRBV29-1 and TRBJ1-1): SAVISQKPSRDICQRGTSLTIQCQVDSQVTMMFWYRQQPGQSLTLIATANQGSEATYESGFVIDKFPISRPNLTFSTLTVSNMSPEDSSIYLCSVEDGRVGEAFFGQGTRLTVV.

The chain has TRBV4-3 and TRBJ2-3, with D possibly being TRBD2 (6 bases). The V end was cut by 0 bases, the J end by 0 bases, with 19 bases between. The length of the CDR3 is 19 residues. In germline, CDR1 is LGHNA, CDR2 YSLEER. The CDR3 is CASSQDRESSGPSTDTQYF. CDR3 nucleotide sequence: TGCGCCAGCAGCCAAGATAGGGAAAGTAGCGGCCCTAGCACAGATACGCAGTATTTT.

This clone was observed once. Relative to the germline gene, one junction end is altered; a read error may explain this. V and J are TRBV5-1 and TRBJ1-4; TRBD1 aligns across 9 bases. The CDR3 contains 22 residues. Germline V gene data show CDR1 as SGHRS and CDR2 as YFSETQ. The CDR3 spells CASRLDRLRDRAQKATNEKLFF. In DNA form, the CDR3 reads TGCGCCAGCAGGTTGGACCGTCTACGGGACAGGGCCCAAAAAGCAACTAATGAAAAACTGTTTTTT.

The chain links TRBV7-9 to TRBJ1-1, with D hard to call. The V gene lost 1 base and the J gene lost 3 bases, with 6 bases spanning the gap. Germline CDR1 SEHNR, CDR2 FQNEAQ (reference sequence). The CDR3 extends over 13 amino acids. The CDR3 sequence: CASSLGEYTEAFF. As DNA, the CDR3 is TGTGCCAGCAGCTTAGGGGAGTACACTGAAGCTTTCTTT.

This clone was detected only once. V is TRBV5-1 and J is TRBJ2-5, with D unresolved. The germline V gene has CDR1 SGHRS and CDR2 YFSETQ. This CDR3 has 14 amino acids. V dropped 2 bases and J dropped 0 bases, with 8 bases sitting between them. CDR3 region: CASSFAADQETQYF. CDR3 bases: TGCGCCAGCAGCTTCGCGGCCGACCAAGAGACCCAGTACTTC.

This chain connects TRBV7-2 to TRBJ1-1; the D is unclear. Trimming removed 1 base at V and 1 base at J, with 7 bases between. CDR1 and CDR2 (germline): SGHTA, FQGNSA. The CDR3 sequence is 14 residues long. The CDR3 sequence is CASSLESGNTEAFF. As DNA, the CDR3 is TGTGCCAGCAGCTTAGAATCGGGGAACACTGAAGCTTTCTTT.

The rearrangement uses TRBV7-8 and TRBJ2-2, with 11 bases matching TRBD2. The CDR3 contains 17 residues. The J segment lost 6 bases and the V segment lost 0 bases, leaving 6 bases of the junction unmatched. Per germline, CDR1 SGHVS and CDR2 FQNEAQ. The CDR3 spells CASSLAGLAGGPGELFF. The CDR3 DNA follows: TGTGCCAGCAGCTTAGCCGGGCTAGCGGGAGGTCCCGGGGAGCTGTTTTTT.

Worth noting for this clone: This same CDR3 is encoded by further DNA sequences in the sample. This sequence joins TRBV29-1 and TRBJ2-7; 12 nucleotides match TRBD1. CDR1 and CDR2 (germline): SQVTM, ANQGSEA. The junction had 1 base not matched to a gene; V was cut back by 3 bases and J by 4 bases. This CDR3 contains 13 residues. In DNA, the CDR3 is TGCAGCGTTGAGGGACAGGGGGCTTACGAGCAGTACTTC. It yields the protein CSVEGQGAYEQYF.

The genes are TRBV2 and TRBJ1-1; tentatively, D is TRBD1 (5 bases). The CDR3 covers 11 residues. Germline V gene lookup returns CDR1 SNHLY and CDR2 FYNNEI. V was pared by 11 bases and J by 1 base, with 8 bases between. This CDR3 reads CAAQGNTEAFF. The CDR3 DNA is TGTGCCGCCCAGGGGAACACTGAAGCTTTCTTT.

This clone was observed a single time. This sequence joins TRBV29-1 and TRBJ2-5; the match to TRBD1 covers 9 bases. V dropped 6 bases and J dropped 5; count of bases not matched to a gene: 13. CDR1 is SQVTM, CDR2 ANQGSEA, per germline. This CDR3 is 15 amino acids long. The CDR3 is CSVRNRDRVFETQYF. The CDR3 DNA reads TGCAGCGTCCGAAACCGGGACAGGGTTTTCGAGACCCAGTACTTC. The variable domain in full, completed from reference TRBV29-1 and TRBJ2-5, reads SAVISQKPSRDICQRGTSLTIQCQVDSQVTMMFWYRQQPGQSLTLIATANQGSEATYESGFVIDKFPISRPNLTFSTLTVSNMSPEDSSIYLCSVRNRDRVFETQYFGPGTRLLVL.

This clone was found once. The chain is built from TRBV11-2 and TRBJ1-2; TRBD1 matches 7 bases. J gave up 7 bases and V 3 bases, and 5 bases lay outside the gene matches. The germline gives CDR1 SGHAT, CDR2 FQNNGV. This CDR3 contains 13 residues. CDR3 amino acids: CASSFGDRSGYTF. The DNA for the CDR3 is TGTGCCAGCAGCTTTGGGGACAGAAGTGGCTACACCTTC.

The chain couples TRBV4-3 to TRBJ1-2, with a weak D call TRBD1 (5 bases). From germline, CDR1 is LGHNA and CDR2 YSLEER. This CDR3 comprises 13 residues. The V gene lost 0 bases and the J gene lost 6 bases, with 8 bases spanning the gap. Written as DNA, the CDR3 is TGCGCCAGCAGCCAAGAGGGGGGAAATGGCTACACCTTC. Its translation: CASSQEGGNGYTF.

V and J are TRBV7-8 and TRBJ2-7; possible D gene TRBD1, 6 bases. This CDR3 is built from 12 residues. The V and J ends lost 5 bases and 6 bases respectively, with 11 bases between them. Germline lookup yields CDR1 SGHVS and CDR2 FQNEAQ. CDR3 nucleotide sequence: TGTGCCAGCAGCATTACAGGGTCCGAGCAGTACTTC. Translation gives CASSITGSEQYF.

V and J are TRBV19 and TRBJ1-3; D ambiguous. V lost 3 bases and J 0 bases, leaving 15 bases between the germline ends. Germline loops: CDR1 LNHDA, CDR2 SQIVND (reference sequence). This CDR3 has 17 residues. The CDR3 DNA reads TGTGCCAGTAGTATTATTTTCACAGTCGGCTCTGGAAACACCATATATTTT. This encodes CASSIIFTVGSGNTIYF.

This clone showed up just once. The chain has TRBV15 and TRBJ2-1; D possibly corresponds to TRBD2 (6 bases). The germline V gene has CDR1 LNHNV and CDR2 YYDKDF (reference sequence). The CDR3 has 15 residues. V was shortened by 10 bases and J by 3 bases, with 19 bases between the two germline ends. The CDR3 sequence: CAIYKSGLVYNEQFF. The DNA for the CDR3 is TGTGCCATCTATAAAAGCGGGCTAGTCTACAATGAGCAGTTCTTC.

The chain joins TRBV27 to TRBJ2-7; 7 bases are a match to TRBD1. The length of the CDR3 is 14 residues. V shed 0 bases, J shed 5 bases, and the junction held 4 bases outside the gene matches. Per germline, CDR1 MNHEY and CDR2 SMNVEV (reference sequence). CDR3 region: CASSLSDRVHEQYF. Written as DNA, the CDR3 is TGTGCCAGCAGTTTATCAGACAGGGTCCACGAGCAGTACTTC.

The chain has TRBV11-3 and TRBJ2-3; TRBD2 matches at 8 bases. CDR1 and CDR2 (germline): SGHNT, YENEEA. V was pared by 5 bases and J by 3 bases, with 7 bases of the junction left unmatched. The CDR3 extends over 15 amino acids. The CDR3 sequence: CASSQTSVFTDTQYF. In nucleotides, the CDR3 is TGTGCCAGCAGCCAGACTAGCGTCTTTACAGATACGCAGTATTTT.

The chain has TRBV6-5 and TRBJ2-2; 9 positions match TRBD2. This CDR3 comprises 14 residues. V trimming: 4 bases; J trimming: 6 bases; junction bases outside the gene matches: 3. CDR1 is MNHEY, CDR2 SVGAGI, per germline. The CDR3 reads CASSWREGPGELFF. The CDR3 DNA follows: TGTGCCAGCAGTTGGCGGGAGGGTCCCGGGGAGCTGTTTTTT.

The chain couples TRBV30 to TRBJ2-5; D unresolved. CDR1 and CDR2 (germline): GTSNPN, SVGIG (reference sequence). The length of the CDR3 is 11 residues. V was trimmed by 5 bases and J by 1 base, leaving 5 bases between them. CDR3 in amino acids: CAWALQETQYF. CDR3 bases: TGTGCCTGGGCGCTCCAAGAGACCCAGTACTTC. The variable domain in full, completed from reference TRBV30 and TRBJ2-5, reads SQTIHQWPATLVQPVGSPLSLECTVEGTSNPNLYWYRQAAGRGLQLLFYSVGIGQISSEVPQNLSASRPQDRQFILSSKKLLLSDSGFYLCAWALQETQYFGPGTRLLVL.

The rearrangement uses TRBV30 and TRBJ1-1, with TRBD1 matching 7 bases. Germline V CDR1 and CDR2: GTSNPN, SVGIG (reference sequence). The CDR3 loop spans 14 amino acids. V was pared by 1 base and J by 0 bases, with 2 bases of the junction left unmatched. The CDR3 region is CAWSGDSLNTEAFF. CDR3 bases: TGTGCCTGGAGTGGGGACAGCCTGAACACTGAAGCTTTCTTT.

The chain uses TRBV9 and TRBJ2-7, with 8 bases identical to TRBD2. Germline loops: CDR1 SGDLS, CDR2 YYNGEE. This CDR3 spans 15 amino acids. Trimming cost V 2 bases and J 5 bases; bases outside gene matches: 9. The CDR3 nucleotides are TGTGCCAGCAGCGTCGGACTAGCCCTCATGGACGAGCAGTACTTC. Translating it yields CASSVGLALMDEQYF.

The chain combines TRBV27 with TRBJ2-7; TRBD2 agrees at 10 bases. The V gene's germline CDR1 is MNHEY and CDR2 SMNVEV (reference sequence). This CDR3 contains 14 residues. V shed 5 bases, J shed 2 bases, and the junction held 3 bases outside the gene matches. CDR3 in DNA: TGTGCCAGCAGTGCCGGGACTAGCGCCTACGAGCAGTACTTC. Residues: CASSAGTSAYEQYF.